This T cell receptor beta chain stems from a study of shared T cell receptors in the human thymus. Libraries were prepared by immunoSEQ multiplex PCR; TCRdb keeps only in-frame clonotypes and omits some of them. Among over 450,000 clones listed, more than 75% were seen once. Trimming at V came to 2 bases and at J to 6 bases, leaving 8 bases not matched to a gene. Germline V gene sequence: CDR1 SGHDT, CDR2 YYEEEE. The CDR3 runs 14 residues. This same sample was also taken into another study, of human thymus T cells.

The sequence was obtained from a boy younger than two with a congenital heart defect. Sequenced input: thymocytes. The chain joins TRBV5-6 to TRBJ2-7; 7 bases match TRBD2. Written as DNA, the CDR3 is TGTGCCAGCAGCTTAAGAGGGACTATCCGCGAGCAGTACTTC. Translated: CASSLRGTIREQYF.